This T cell receptor (beta chain) comes out of a study of blood T cells in healthy people across ages. Findings of the study overall: There were more naive CD4+ cells and higher diversity in long-lived donors than in aged donors. With age, beta diversity per million T cells declined roughly linearly, significantly by approximately 41.

Note on this clonotype: Its antigen is not known.

Then a second PCR, running roughly 7 to 11 cycles, was carried out with a sample-barcoded 5' primer and a J-beta primer mix. Each CDR3 protein gets one entry after TCRdb re-called the 5' RACE reads with MiXCR. This table holds around 620,000 distinct CDR3 sequences, 27% found once. CDR3 length: 14 amino acids. Germline assignment: CDR1 SGDLS and CDR2 YYNGEE. The source is a woman in her sixties or seventies in good health. The J gene is TRBJ2-5, the V gene TRBV9, with 7 bases matching TRBD1. The J call could be wrong; TRBJ2-1 is a better fit for the DNA end. The sample was blood. CDR3 DNA sequence: TGTGCCAGCAGCGCGGGACAGCTCTACAATGAGCAGTTCTTC. Translation: CASSAGQLYNEQFF.